A single sample gave rise to the 5 T cell receptor beta chains below, sequenced in a study of shared clonotypes between healthy human individuals. Sequenced by immunoSEQ multiplex PCR; TCRdb stores in-frame clones only, minus some. The data contain 2 million to 2.5 million clones, about 90% of them seen just once; the ten biggest clones take up around 0.35%. Sequencing used naive CD4+ T cells from PBMCs. Indicated subset: CD45RA+ positively selected. The source is a man aged 18 to 35 in good health. Some clones in this sample may be carry-over from other donors' samples.

The chain uses TRBV7-9 and TRBJ2-4; 7 bases fit TRBD1. CDR3 length: 16 amino acids. The V gene end was trimmed by 2 bases and the J gene end by 9 bases; junction bases not matched to a gene: 13. Germline lookup yields CDR1 SEHNR and CDR2 FQNEAQ (reference sequence). DNA for the CDR3: TGTGCCAGCAGCTTAACACAGGGGCAGGGTGGGGGCATTCAGTACTTC. Protein product: CASSLTQGQGGGIQYF. The full variable domain, completed using reference TRBV7-9 and TRBJ2-4, is DTGVSQNPRHKITKRGQNVTFRCDPISEHNRLYWYRQTLGQGPEFLTYFQNEAQLEKSRLLSDRFSAERPKGSFSTLEIQRTEQGDSAMYLCASSLTQGQGGGIQYFGAGTRLSVL.

The chain joins TRBV7-2 to TRBJ2-1; 12 positions agree with TRBD2. With V trimmed by 2 bases and J by 3 bases, 2 bases remained unmatched. This CDR3 region has 16 residues. CDR1 and CDR2 from the germline V gene are SGHTA and FQGNSA. The CDR3 is CASSLRLAGDYNEQFF. In DNA, the CDR3 is TGTGCCAGCAGCTTAAGACTAGCGGGAGACTACAATGAGCAGTTCTTC.

V and J are TRBV7-9 and TRBJ2-3; either TRBD1 or TRBD2 may fit D (5 bases each). In germline, CDR1 is SEHNR, CDR2 FQNEAQ (reference sequence). CDR3 length equals 15 residues. V lost 7 bases, J lost 6 bases, and 20 bases lay in between. CDR3 residues: CASTRDVFRLDTQYF. DNA for the CDR3: TGTGCCAGCACCCGGGACGTATTCCGGCTCGATACGCAGTATTTT.

Regarding this clone: This sample also contains other DNA sequences that code for the same CDR3. The V call is TRBV11-2, the J call TRBJ2-7; tentative D call: TRBD2 (6 bases). Per germline, CDR1 SGHAT and CDR2 FQNNGV. Trimming left V 0 bases short and J 2 bases short, with 11 bases between. The CDR3 covers 15 residues. The CDR3 sequence: CASSLEAGPTYEQYF. Here the CDR3 DNA reads TGTGCCAGCAGCTTAGAAGCGGGCCCCACCTACGAGCAGTACTTC.

CDR3 nucleotides: TGTGCCAGCAGCCCCCCTACGCAGGGCCCGGAGAATAGCAATCAGCCCCAGCATTTT. This codes for CASSPPTQGPENSNQPQHF. The V call is TRBV7-8, the J call TRBJ1-5; the D gene is possibly TRBD1 (5 bases). V dropped 5 bases and J dropped 0 bases, with 23 bases sitting between them. The CDR3 length is 19 residues. The germline gives CDR1 SGHVS, CDR2 FQNEAQ.